This TCR beta chain was obtained from a study of PD-1 blockade in classical Hodgkin lymphoma. At the level of the study: It was nivolumab at 3 mg/kg, given intravenously every 2 weeks, that patients received.

Whole-study results and caveats: By C4D1, CD4+ diversity increased significantly, especially in complete responders. Relapsed/refractory patients reportedly had the lowest baseline TCR diversity, below newly diagnosed patients, who were below healthy donors.

With no exception, relapse followed autologous stem cell transplantation in all patients, and brentuximab vedotin exposure varied. The data were produced by immunoSEQ multiplex PCR, yet TCRdb's version contains in-frame clones alone and is incomplete. The sample lists 90,000 to 130,000 clones; roughly nine tenths were seen once. A note on this clone: No antigen is known for it.

This clonotype was obtained from a human donor with classical Hodgkin lymphoma. This sample comprised peripheral blood mononuclear cells (PBMCs), obtained before the second cycle of nivolumab.

The DNA of the CDR3 is TGTGCCAGCAGTTTCACGGGACAGGGGAGAGGTACTGAAGCTTTCTTT. Encoded protein: CASSFTGQGRGTEAFF. The chain links TRBV28 to TRBJ1-1; 10 nucleotides align to TRBD1. The V gene's germline CDR1 is MDHEN and CDR2 SYDVKM. Germline trimming cut 3 bases from V and 5 bases from J; bases unmatched to any gene: 9. The CDR3 loop spans 16 amino acids. Full variable domain (rest looked up from reference TRBV28 and TRBJ1-1): DVKVTQSSRYLVKRTGEKVFLECVQDMDHENMFWYRQDPGLGLRLIYFSYDVKMKEKGDIPEGYSVSREKKERFSLILESASTNQTSMYLCASSFTGQGRGTEAFFGQGTRLTVV.